These 4 T cell receptor beta chains came from one sample sequenced in a study of PD-1 blockade in mismatch repair-deficient tumors. Only in-frame clones appear in the TCRdb table, and some are missing; sequencing was by immunoSEQ multiplex PCR. The table lists 25,000 to 30,000 clones, roughly 83% of them singletons. Specimen: PBMCs, collected before pembrolizumab treatment. Receptors originate from an adult with mismatch repair-deficient cancer.

This chain joins TRBV5-1 and TRBJ1-2; 7 nucleotides line up with TRBD1. CDR3 size: 15 residues. The ends lost 2 bases at V and 1 base at J; junction bases unmatched: 5. Germline V gene lookup returns CDR1 SGHRS and CDR2 YFSETQ. The CDR3 coding sequence is TGCGCCAGCAGCTTATGGACAGGCATTAACTATGGCTACACCTTC. Translated: CASSLWTGINYGYTF.

The rearrangement joins TRBV30 to TRBJ2-5, with D maybe TRBD1 (6 bases). With 0 bases removed from V and 7 bases from J, the gap between germline ends came to 6 bases. The CDR3 runs to 11 residues. Germline CDR1 GTSNPN, CDR2 SVGIG (reference sequence). CDR3 coding DNA: TGTGCCTGGAGTGTAGGGGGGACCCAGTACTTC. It translates to CAWSVGGTQYF. Drawing the rest from reference TRBV30 and TRBJ2-5, the complete variable domain is SQTIHQWPATLVQPVGSPLSLECTVEGTSNPNLYWYRQAAGRGLQLLFYSVGIGQISSEVPQNLSASRPQDRQFILSSKKLLLSDSGFYLCAWSVGGTQYFGPGTRLLVL.

Comments on this clone: In the same sample, other DNA sequences code for this CDR3. The rearrangement links TRBV6-4 to TRBJ2-1; no clear D gene. The V gene lost 6 bases and the J gene lost 2 bases, with 8 bases spanning the gap. This CDR3 region has 13 residues. CDR1 and CDR2 from the germline V gene are MRHNA and SNTAGT. In DNA, the CDR3 is TGTGCCAGCAGCGAGTTACCCTACAATGAGCAGTTCTTC. Translation gives CASSELPYNEQFF.

The V and J genes are TRBV7-2 and TRBJ1-3; a possible D gene is TRBD1 (5 bases). The CDR3 is 15 residues long. CDR1 is SGHTA, CDR2 FQGNSA, per germline. V lost 4 bases, J lost 4 bases, and 14 bases lay in between. CDR3 region: CASSSDIFPGNTIYF. In nucleotides, the CDR3 is TGTGCCAGCAGCTCGGACATCTTTCCAGGAAACACCATATATTTT. Full variable domain (outside the CDR3, taken from reference TRBV7-2 and TRBJ1-3): GAGVSQSPSNKVTEKGKDVELRCDPISGHTALYWYRQSLGQGLEFLIYFQGNSAPDKSGLPSDRFSAERTGGSVSTLTIQRTQQEDSAVYLCASSSDIFPGNTIYFGEGSWLTVV.